This T cell receptor beta chain emerged from a study of shared clonotypes between healthy human individuals. Study details: CD8 memory received one plate per donor, CD8 naive two, CD4 memory three and CD4 naive three.

Negatively enriched CD4+ T cells were divided by CD45RA into naive and memory. The material for each subset, its genomic DNA, was split evenly across several immunoSEQ plates. Profiled with immunoSEQ multiplex PCR; TCRdb holds only in-frame clones, not every one. The table has 2 million to 2.5 million clones, 80% to 95% seen once. Broader study findings: About 5.2% was the fraction of naive CD4 clonotypes found shared across several donors.

The CDR3 is 13 residues long. On this clone itself: Its antigen is unknown.

This sequence originates from a man aged 18 to 30 in good health. Some clones in this sample may be carry-over from other donors' samples. This chain links TRBV21-1 with TRBJ2-1; the DNA was not used to check the table's D call, TRBD2. TRBV21-1 is described as a pseudogene. Sequencing was carried out using naive CD4+ T cells from PBMCs. The subset here: CD45RA+ positively selected. The CDR3 DNA sequence: TGTGCCAGCAGCAAAAACCCAATACTTGAGCAGTTCTTC. Residues: CASSKNPILEQFF.